The sequence of this TCR beta chain was determined in a study of spatial heterogeneity in lung cancer. This clonotype occurred a few times. This CDR3 comprises 15 residues. The germline V gene has CDR1 MNHEY and CDR2 SVGEGT. Trimming took 6 bases from V and 6 from J; bases not matched to a gene: 12. TCRdb reprocessed the 5' RACE reads with MiXCR, giving one entry per CDR3 protein. Of about 120,000 distinct CDR3 sequences in the sample, 9% to 15% are singletons; the top ten hold 15% to 20%. The time point denotes: blood at routine non-recurrence follow-up after resection. The input material, whole RNA from tumor, nontumor lung or frozen PBMC, was sequenced unsorted.

This receptor was obtained from a male donor with early-stage non-small cell lung cancer. V usage is TRBV6-2 or TRBV6-3 and J usage is TRBJ2-3; 7 positions agree with TRBD1. The material was PBMCs, obtained at follow-up. Written as DNA, the CDR3 is TGTGCCAGCAGCCTCAAAAAGACAGGGCGGGATACGCAGTATTTT. Its protein is CASSLKKTGRDTQYF.